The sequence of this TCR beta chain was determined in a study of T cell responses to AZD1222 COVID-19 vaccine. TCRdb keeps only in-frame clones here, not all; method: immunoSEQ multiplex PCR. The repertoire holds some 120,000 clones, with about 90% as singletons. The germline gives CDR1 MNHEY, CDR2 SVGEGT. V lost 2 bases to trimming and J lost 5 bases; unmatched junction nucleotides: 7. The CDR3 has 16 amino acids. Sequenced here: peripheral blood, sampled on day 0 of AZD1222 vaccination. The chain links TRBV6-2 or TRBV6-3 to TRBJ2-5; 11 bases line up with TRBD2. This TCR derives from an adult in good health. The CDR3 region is CASSYIAGGISETQYF. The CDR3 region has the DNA TGTGCCAGCAGTTACATAGCGGGAGGGATTTCGGAGACCCAGTACTTC.